This T cell receptor (beta chain) came from a study of beta chain features in type 1 diabetes. The germline V and J ends were trimmed by 2 bases and 0 bases, with 12 bases remaining between them. The CDR3 is 16 amino acids. In germline, CDR1 is ENHRY, CDR2 SYGVKD. This clone was seen more than once but under ten times. Antigen specificity is unknown. The entirety of the isolated RNA underwent reverse transcription, so expressed TCRB transcripts were sequenced. TCRdb's table, derived via immunoSEQ multiplex PCR, lists solely in-frame clones and lacks some. The table shows hundreds of thousands of clones, with roughly an eighth occurring only once. Researchers reported sorting CD4+ naive, central memory, regulatory and stem cell-like memory cells via CD45RO/CCR7/CD25/CD127/CD95/CD27. Sort purity for all populations was recorded as exceeding 98%. General observations from the study: For Type 1 diabetes patients, all four CD4+ subsets carried TCRB CDR3s that were moderately but significantly shorter. Naive, central memory and Treg TCRB repertoires appeared more alike in patients than in healthy donors. VDJ junctions in type 1 diabetes patients carried more deletions and fewer insertions.

The TCR comes from a man in his late teens or twenties with type 1 diabetes. Sequenced input: naive CD4+ T cells from blood. The chain has TRBV10-3 and TRBJ2-3, with D tentatively TRBD2 (6 bases). CDR3 residues: CAISEAGGASTDTQYF. The CDR3 DNA follows: TGTGCCATCAGTGAGGCCGGAGGGGCTAGCACAGATACGCAGTATTTT.